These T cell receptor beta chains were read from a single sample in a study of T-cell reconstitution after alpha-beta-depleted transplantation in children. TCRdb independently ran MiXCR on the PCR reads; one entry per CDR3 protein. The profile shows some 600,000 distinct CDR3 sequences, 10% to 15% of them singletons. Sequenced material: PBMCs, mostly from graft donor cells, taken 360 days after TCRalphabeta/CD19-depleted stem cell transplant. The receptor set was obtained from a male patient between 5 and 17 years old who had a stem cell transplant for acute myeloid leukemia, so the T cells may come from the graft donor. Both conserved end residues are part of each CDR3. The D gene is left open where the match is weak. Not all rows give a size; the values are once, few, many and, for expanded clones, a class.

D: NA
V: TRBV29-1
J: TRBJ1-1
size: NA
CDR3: CSVGGLMNTEAFF
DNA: TGCAGCGTTGGTGGGCTTATGAACACTGAAGCTTTCTTT

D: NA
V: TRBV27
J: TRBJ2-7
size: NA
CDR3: CASTGTTYEQYF
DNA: TGTGCCAGCACGGGCACGACCTACGAGCAGTACTTC

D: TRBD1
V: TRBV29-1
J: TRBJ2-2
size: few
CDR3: CSVVRGRTGELFF
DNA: TGCAGCGTTGTTAGGGGGCGAACCGGGGAGCTGTTTTTT

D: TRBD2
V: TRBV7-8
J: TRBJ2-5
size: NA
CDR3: CASSTRLAGGQETQYF
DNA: TGTGCCAGCAGCACCAGACTAGCGGGAGGGCAAGAGACCCAGTACTTC

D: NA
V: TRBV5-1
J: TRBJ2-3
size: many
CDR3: CASSLALDTQYF
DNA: TGCGCCAGCAGCTTGGCCCTAGATACGCAGTATTTT

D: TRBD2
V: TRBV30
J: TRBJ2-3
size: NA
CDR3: CAWTLGLAGVFTDTQYF
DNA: TGTGCCTGGACCTTGGGACTAGCGGGAGTTTTCACAGATACGCAGTATTTT

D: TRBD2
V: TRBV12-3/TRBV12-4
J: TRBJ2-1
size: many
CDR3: CASKISGRTWGEQFF
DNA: TGTGCCAGCAAAATCAGCGGGAGGACCTGGGGTGAGCAGTTCTTC

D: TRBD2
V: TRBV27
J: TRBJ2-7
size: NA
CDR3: CASGSGRAYEQYF
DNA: TGTGCCAGCGGGAGCGGGAGGGCATACGAGCAGTACTTC

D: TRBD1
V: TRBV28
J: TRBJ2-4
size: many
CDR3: CAIGTGNLHIQYF
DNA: TGTGCTATAGGGACAGGGAACCTCCACATTCAGTACTTC

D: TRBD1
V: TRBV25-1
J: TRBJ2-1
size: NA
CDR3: CASTSTPGQGRYEQFF
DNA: TGTGCCAGCACATCCACCCCGGGACAGGGAAGGTATGAGCAGTTCTTC

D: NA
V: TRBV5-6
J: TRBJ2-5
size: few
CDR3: CASSLGSVQETQYF
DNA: TGTGCCAGCAGCTTAGGTAGCGTTCAAGAGACCCAGTACTTC